The 30 T cell receptor beta chains in this list originate from one sample, sequenced in a study of cytomegalovirus exposure and HLA in healthy donors. With 60 Vbeta and 13 Jbeta primers, the PCR was carried out. The method was immunoSEQ multiplex PCR; TCRdb's version includes in-frame clones alone and lacks a portion of them. Here the sample spans 130,000 to 150,000 clones, 78% being singletons. Sequenced sample: PBMCs. The receptors stem from a male donor in good health and CMV-seronegative.

V is TRBV2 and J is TRBJ1-5; D is undetermined. From germline, CDR1 is SNHLY and CDR2 FYNNEI. This CDR3 comprises 15 residues. Trimming cost V 3 bases and J 0 bases, with 9 bases left between them. Here the CDR3 DNA reads TGTGCCAGCAGTGAGACGACAATTAGCAATCAGCCCCAGCATTTT. Residues: CASSETTISNQPQHF.

The chain recombines TRBV15 with TRBJ1-1, with no clear D. Trimming cost V 0 bases and J 1 base, with 21 bases left between them. The V gene's germline CDR1 is LNHNV and CDR2 YYDKDF (reference sequence). The CDR3 is 19 residues long. CDR3 in amino acids: CATSREGSRVSFTNTEAFF. The CDR3 DNA sequence: TGTGCCACCAGCAGAGAGGGATCGAGGGTTTCCTTTACGAACACTGAAGCTTTCTTT.

In its sample, this clone was seen a few times. The chain uses TRBV4-3 and TRBJ1-5, with D possibly matching TRBD1 (6 bases). The V end lost 1 base, the J end lost 3 bases, and 10 bases lay between the germline ends. This CDR3 has 15 residues. Looked up from germline, CDR1 is LGHNA and CDR2 is YSLEER. CDR3 DNA sequence: TGCGCCAGCAGCCAAGGTGCAGGGGACAATCAGCCCCAGCATTTT. Translated: CASSQGAGDNQPQHF.

Note on this clone: One junction end does not reproduce the germline sequence, and a read error may be involved. The rearrangement links TRBV7-7 to TRBJ2-2; 16 positions match TRBD2. The CDR3 extends over 19 amino acids. Per germline, CDR1 SSHAT and CDR2 FNYEAQ (reference sequence). CDR3: CASSLVPGLAGGPGGELFF. CDR3 nucleotide sequence: TGTGCTAGCAGCTTAGTCCCGGGACTAGCGGGAGGGCCCGGCGGGGAGCTGTTTTTT.

The chain joins TRBV19 to TRBJ2-7, with TRBD1 matching over 8 bases. Trimming removed 8 bases from V and 0 bases from J; junction bases left unmatched: 6. This CDR3 comprises 14 residues. Germline CDR1 LNHDA, CDR2 SQIVND (reference sequence). Written as DNA, the CDR3 is TGTGCCAGTGAGCCTGGACAGGGCTCCTACGAGCAGTACTTC. Translation: CASEPGQGSYEQYF.

With respect to this clone: The sample holds other DNA sequences that translate to the same CDR3. The genes are TRBV4-1 and TRBJ2-7, with D tentatively TRBD2 (5 bases). The CDR3 has 12 residues. The V and J ends lost 1 base and 4 bases respectively, with 5 bases between them. The germline CDR1 and CDR2 sequences are MGHRA and YSYEKL. CDR3 loop: CASSQGGYEQYF. DNA of the CDR3: TGCGCCAGCAGCCAAGGCGGGTACGAGCAGTACTTC.

The chain links TRBV7-2 to TRBJ2-7, with D hard to call. The V end lost 2 bases, the J end lost 3 bases, and 5 bases lay between the germline ends. CDR1 and CDR2 (germline): SGHTA, FQGNSA. The CDR3 is 12 residues long. The chain's CDR3 is CASSLSGYEQYF. The CDR3 region has the DNA TGTGCCAGCAGCTTATCGGGCTACGAGCAGTACTTC.

This sequence joins TRBV6-5 and TRBJ1-5; no firm D call. Germline V gene data show CDR1 as MNHEY and CDR2 as SVGAGI. There are 16 residues in the CDR3. V was clipped by 0 bases and J by 3 bases, with 12 bases between them. As DNA, the CDR3 is TGTGCCAGCAGTTACTCTGGCCTCCACCCCAATCAGCCCCAGCATTTT. Translating gives CASSYSGLHPNQPQHF.

This sequence joins TRBV2 and TRBJ1-3; 8 bases line up with TRBD1. J lost 2 bases, V lost 6 bases, and 3 bases had no gene match. This CDR3 region has 14 residues. Germline CDR1 SNHLY, CDR2 FYNNEI. As DNA, the CDR3 is TGTGCCAGCAGGGCAGGGGGCGCTGGAAACACCATATATTTT. Translated, it gives CASRAGGAGNTIYF.

The CDR3 here is CASRRGAAGSSSPLHF. The CDR3 DNA sequence: TGTGCCAGTAGGAGAGGGGCCGCGGGGAGCAGCTCACCCCTCCACTTT. J is TRBJ1-6 and V is TRBV19, with D possibly being TRBD1 (5 bases). CDR1 LNHDA and CDR2 SQIVND come from the germline V gene (reference sequence). This CDR3 is 16 amino acids long. The V gene lost 6 bases and the J gene lost 10 bases, with 22 bases spanning the gap.

The V gene is TRBV5-1, the J gene TRBJ2-7; 14 bases are shared with TRBD2. The CDR3 covers 19 residues. CDR1 SGHRS and CDR2 YFSETQ come from the germline V gene. The V gene end was trimmed by 3 bases and the J gene end by 5 bases; junction bases not matched to a gene: 16. CDR3 sequence: CASSWPGTSGSLTLNEQYF. DNA of the CDR3: TGCGCCAGCAGCTGGCCCGGGACTAGCGGGAGTTTGACCCTTAACGAGCAGTACTTC.

The J gene is TRBJ1-2, the V gene TRBV5-5; D uncertain. V lost 2 bases and J lost 4, with 18 bases in between. The CDR3 sequence is 16 residues long. Germline loops: CDR1 SGHKS, CDR2 YYEKEE (reference sequence). CDR3 sequence: CASSFHREGNPYGYTF. In DNA form, the CDR3 reads TGTGCCAGCAGCTTTCATCGGGAAGGAAACCCCTATGGCTACACCTTC.

The chain joins TRBV2 to TRBJ2-2, with D possibly TRBD2 on 5 matching bases. Germline lookup yields CDR1 SNHLY and CDR2 FYNNEI. Trimming pared 6 bases from V and 1 base from J, leaving 9 bases between. CDR3 size: 14 residues. The CDR3 region has the DNA TGTGCCAGCAGCGTCGGACTGAACACCGGGGAGCTGTTTTTT. It translates to CASSVGLNTGELFF.

The chain recombines TRBV7-2 with TRBJ1-5; D ambiguous. The V end was cut by 5 bases, the J end by 3 bases, with 5 bases between. The CDR3 contains 12 residues. Looked up from germline, CDR1 is SGHTA and CDR2 is FQGNSA. CDR3 nucleotide sequence: TGTGCCAGCAGCCCCTACAATCAGCCCCAGCATTTT. Translation gives CASSPYNQPQHF. Combining the CDR3 with reference TRBV7-2 and TRBJ1-5 gives the whole variable domain GAGVSQSPSNKVTEKGKDVELRCDPISGHTALYWYRQSLGQGLEFLIYFQGNSAPDKSGLPSDRFSAERTGGSVSTLTIQRTQQEDSAVYLCASSPYNQPQHFGDGTRLSIL.

The chain couples TRBV5-4 to TRBJ1-2, with a tentative D call TRBD1 (5 bases). The CDR3 has 13 amino acids. V lost 2 bases, J lost 5 bases, and 10 bases lay in between. The germline V gene encodes CDR1 SGHNT and CDR2 YYREEE (reference sequence). The CDR3 region is CASSFDSAYGYTF. In nucleotides, the CDR3 is TGTGCCAGCAGCTTCGACAGCGCATATGGCTACACCTTC.

This clone turned up a few times. V usage is TRBV9 and J usage is TRBJ2-1; 10 bases match TRBD2. This CDR3 is 17 amino acids long. The J segment lost 6 bases and the V segment lost 2 bases, leaving 11 bases of the junction unmatched. Germline V gene sequence: CDR1 SGDLS, CDR2 YYNGEE. CDR3 region: CASSVGTSSGRANEQFF. CDR3 in DNA: TGTGCCAGCAGCGTGGGGACCTCAAGCGGGAGGGCCAATGAGCAGTTCTTC.

The V gene is TRBV7-6, the J gene TRBJ1-1, with D uncertain. Between the trimmed V and J ends, which lost 5 bases and 5 bases, there was a span of 18 bases. Germline CDR1 and CDR2: SGHVS and FNYEAQ. The CDR3 sequence is 15 residues long. The chain's CDR3 is CASSPDFLAETEAFF. The DNA for the CDR3 is TGTGCCAGCAGCCCAGACTTTTTAGCTGAGACTGAAGCTTTCTTT. Combining the CDR3 with reference TRBV7-6 and TRBJ1-1 gives the whole variable domain GAGVSQSPRYKVTKRGQDVALRCDPISGHVSLYWYRQALGQGPEFLTYFNYEAQQDKSGLPNDRFSAERPEGSISTLTIQRTEQRDSAMYRCASSPDFLAETEAFFGQGTRLTVV.

The chain recombines TRBV10-2 with TRBJ2-2, with a possible D match to TRBD2 (5 bases). V lost 3 bases and J 4 bases, leaving 9 bases between the germline ends. This CDR3 comprises 14 residues. Germline lookup yields CDR1 WSHSY and CDR2 SAAADI. The CDR3 region is CASSEMAGTGELFF. Here the CDR3 DNA reads TGCGCCAGCAGTGAAATGGCGGGCACCGGGGAGCTGTTTTTT.

The chain couples TRBV29-1 to TRBJ2-7; TRBD1 matches 7 bases. The ends lost 0 bases at V and 3 bases at J; junction bases unmatched: 8. Per germline, CDR1 SQVTM and CDR2 ANQGSEA. The CDR3 has 15 amino acids. The CDR3 sequence: CSVEDRTGDLYEQYF. CDR3 nucleotides: TGCAGCGTTGAAGATCGTACAGGGGATCTCTACGAGCAGTACTTC.

The gene calls are TRBV29-1 and TRBJ2-4, with D perhaps matching TRBD2 (6 bases). The CDR3 is 17 residues long. Germline V gene data show CDR1 as SQVTM and CDR2 as ANQGSEA. V was cut by 4 bases and J by 0 bases, with 19 bases left in between. CDR3 loop: CSVAISGLHLAKNIQYF. The CDR3 nucleotides are TGCAGCGTTGCTATTAGCGGACTACATCTAGCCAAAAACATTCAGTACTTC.

This sequence joins TRBV29-1 and TRBJ2-3, with 10 bases lining up with TRBD1. CDR1 and CDR2 (germline): SQVTM, ANQGSEA. Trimming removed 7 bases from V and 2 bases from J; junction bases left unmatched: 6. This CDR3 has 14 residues. The CDR3 is CSATGTGVTDTQYF. CDR3 nucleotide sequence: TGCAGCGCTACCGGGACAGGGGTCACAGATACGCAGTATTTT.

This clone has only a few counts. The gene calls are TRBV5-6 and TRBJ2-1, with D perhaps TRBD2 (6 bases). V gave up 1 base and J gave up 5 bases, with 10 bases separating them. The CDR3 spans 14 residues. Germline V gene lookup returns CDR1 SGHDT and CDR2 YYEEEE. The CDR3 region is CASSLPGENNEQFF. CDR3 in DNA: TGTGCCAGCAGCTTGCCGGGGGAGAACAATGAGCAGTTCTTC. Combining the CDR3 with reference TRBV5-6 and TRBJ2-1 gives the whole variable domain DAGVTQSPTHLIKTRGQQVTLRCSPKSGHDTVSWYQQALGQGPQFIFQYYEEEERQRGNFPDRFSGHQFPNYSSELNVNALLLGDSALYLCASSLPGENNEQFFGPGTRLTVL.

The chain has TRBV29-1 and TRBJ2-1; 10 nucleotides agree with TRBD2. This CDR3 contains 15 residues. V trimming: 4 bases; J trimming: 2 bases; junction bases outside the gene matches: 5. From germline, CDR1 is SQVTM and CDR2 ANQGSEA. The CDR3 spells CSVGGLAGAYNEQFF. CDR3 nucleotides: TGCAGCGTTGGGGGGCTAGCGGGGGCCTACAATGAGCAGTTCTTC.

This chain links TRBV6-1 with TRBJ1-4; TRBD1 might be the D (5 bases). CDR1 is MNHNS and CDR2 is SASEGT in the germline V gene. This CDR3 has 13 amino acids. The V and J ends lost 5 bases and 7 bases respectively, with 11 bases between them. In DNA, the CDR3 is TGTGCCAGCAGTTATGGGGCCGGTGAAAAACTGTTTTTT. Translated: CASSYGAGEKLFF.

The chain has TRBV4-3 and TRBJ1-2; D is perhaps TRBD1 (6 bases). V lost 0 bases and J lost 3, with 14 bases in between. This CDR3 spans 16 amino acids. CDR1 is LGHNA, CDR2 YSLEER, per germline. Here the CDR3 DNA reads TGCGCCAGCAGCCAAGACGACAGGAGGCCGCACTATGGCTACACCTTC. Residues: CASSQDDRRPHYGYTF.

CDR3 DNA sequence: TGTGCCAGCAGTGGAGACGGGACTCCCTACAATGAGCAGTTCTTC. It translates to CASSGDGTPYNEQFF. The V call is TRBV25-1, the J call TRBJ2-1, with D tentatively TRBD2 (6 bases). The CDR3 consists of 15 residues. Trimming took off 4 bases at V and 2 bases at J, with 12 bases between the two ends. From germline, CDR1 is MGHDK and CDR2 SYGVNS.

The J gene is TRBJ1-2, the V gene TRBV6-6; 9 bases fit TRBD1. From germline, CDR1 is MNHNY and CDR2 SVGAGI (reference sequence). The length of the CDR3 is 14 residues. V gave up 5 bases and J gave up 7 bases; unmatched junction bases: 8. The CDR3 protein is CASSPTQGAGGYTF. In DNA, the CDR3 is TGTGCCAGCAGTCCCACACAGGGGGCTGGTGGCTACACCTTC.

The chain uses TRBV5-1 and TRBJ1-3; TRBD1 matches at 7 bases. CDR1 and CDR2 (germline): SGHRS, YFSETQ. This CDR3 region has 15 residues. Trimming cost V 1 base and J 4 bases; bases outside gene matches: 5. This chain's CDR3 is CASSLSGGVGNTIYF. The CDR3 nucleotides are TGCGCCAGCAGCTTGTCAGGGGGAGTCGGAAACACCATATATTTT.

This sequence joins TRBV7-9 and TRBJ1-2; D is undetermined. Trimming left V 5 bases short and J 7 bases short, with 11 bases between. Germline CDR1 reads SEHNR; CDR2 reads FQNEAQ (reference sequence). This CDR3 spans 12 amino acids. CDR3 coding DNA: TGTGCCAGCAGCGGCCAAGAAAGTGGCTACACCTTC. Translating it yields CASSGQESGYTF. The full variable domain, rest sourced from reference TRBV7-9 and TRBJ1-2, is DTGVSQNPRHKITKRGQNVTFRCDPISEHNRLYWYRQTLGQGPEFLTYFQNEAQLEKSRLLSDRFSAERPKGSFSTLEIQRTEQGDSAMYLCASSGQESGYTFGSGTRLTVV.

The chain carries TRBV23-1 and TRBJ1-2; perhaps TRBD1 as D (5 bases). TRBV23-1 falls under the ORF class, with uncertain function. CDR3 length equals 19 residues. V lost 4 bases and J 0 bases, leaving 24 bases between the germline ends. CDR3 bases: TGCGCCAGCAGTCTTGGATACTGCGGAACTGTGGGGCCTAACTATGGCTACACCTTC. It is translated as CASSLGYCGTVGPNYGYTF.